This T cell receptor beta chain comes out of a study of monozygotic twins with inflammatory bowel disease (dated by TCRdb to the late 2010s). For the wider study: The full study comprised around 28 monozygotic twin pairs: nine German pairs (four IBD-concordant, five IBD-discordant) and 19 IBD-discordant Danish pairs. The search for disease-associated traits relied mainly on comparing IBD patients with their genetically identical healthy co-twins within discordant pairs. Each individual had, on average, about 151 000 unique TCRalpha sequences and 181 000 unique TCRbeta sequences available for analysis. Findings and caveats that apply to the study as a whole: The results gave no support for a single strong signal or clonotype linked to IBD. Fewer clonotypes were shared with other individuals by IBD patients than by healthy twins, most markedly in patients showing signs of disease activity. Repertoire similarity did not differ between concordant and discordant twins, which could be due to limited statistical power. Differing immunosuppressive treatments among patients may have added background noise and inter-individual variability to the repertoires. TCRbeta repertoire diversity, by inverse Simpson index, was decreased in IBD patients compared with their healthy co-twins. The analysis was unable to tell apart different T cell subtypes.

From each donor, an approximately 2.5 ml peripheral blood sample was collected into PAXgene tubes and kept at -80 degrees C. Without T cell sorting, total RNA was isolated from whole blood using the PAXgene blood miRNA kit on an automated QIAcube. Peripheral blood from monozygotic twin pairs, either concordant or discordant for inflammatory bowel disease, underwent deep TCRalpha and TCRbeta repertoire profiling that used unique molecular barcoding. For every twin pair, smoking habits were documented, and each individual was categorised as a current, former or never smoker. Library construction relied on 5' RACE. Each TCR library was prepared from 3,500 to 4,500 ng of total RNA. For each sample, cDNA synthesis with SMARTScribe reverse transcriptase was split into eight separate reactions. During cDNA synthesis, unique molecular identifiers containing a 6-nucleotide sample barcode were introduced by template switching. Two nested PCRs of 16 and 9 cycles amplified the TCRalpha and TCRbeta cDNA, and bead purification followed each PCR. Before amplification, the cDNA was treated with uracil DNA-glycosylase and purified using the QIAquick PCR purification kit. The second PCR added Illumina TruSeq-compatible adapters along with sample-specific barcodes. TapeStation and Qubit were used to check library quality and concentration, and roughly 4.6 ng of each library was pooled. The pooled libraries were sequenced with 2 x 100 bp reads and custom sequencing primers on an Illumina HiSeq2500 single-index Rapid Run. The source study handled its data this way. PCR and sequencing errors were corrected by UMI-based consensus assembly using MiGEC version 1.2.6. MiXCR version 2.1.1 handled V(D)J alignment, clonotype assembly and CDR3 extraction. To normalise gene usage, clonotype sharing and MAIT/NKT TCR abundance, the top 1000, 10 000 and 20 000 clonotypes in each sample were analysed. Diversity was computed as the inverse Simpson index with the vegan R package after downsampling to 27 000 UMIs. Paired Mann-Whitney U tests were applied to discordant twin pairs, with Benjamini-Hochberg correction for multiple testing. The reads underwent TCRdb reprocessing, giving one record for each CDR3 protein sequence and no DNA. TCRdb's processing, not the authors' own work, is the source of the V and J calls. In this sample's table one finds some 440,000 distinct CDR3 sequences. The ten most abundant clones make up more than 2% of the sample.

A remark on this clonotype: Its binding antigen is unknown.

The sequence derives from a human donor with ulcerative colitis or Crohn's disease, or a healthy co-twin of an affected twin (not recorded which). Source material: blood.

The CDR3 protein sequence reads: CASSQGPGENYGYTF. The chain employs TRBV4-3 and TRBJ1-2; the TRBD1 assignment by TCRdb is unverifiable without DNA. The CDR3 runs 15 residues from the cysteine to the phenylalanine. This entry has no DNA. From a lookup of the germline V gene, CDR1 and CDR2 are LGHNA and YSLEER.